The clone carrying this TCR beta chain is identified as medium-sized from frequency. Its matching antigen is unknown. This specimen belongs to a study of T cell clusters in autoimmune cytopenias. TRB was amplified by touch-down multiplex PCR, primer pools A and B combined. Reprocessing the multiplex PCR reads, TCRdb reports a single entry for every CDR3 protein and omits DNA. The listing records roughly 8,100 distinct CDR3 sequences. CDR3 length equals 16 residues. Study-level results: No experiment has yet validated the function of the T cell clusters defined in silico.

TRB was amplified from roughly 270 ng of peripheral blood genomic DNA per sample. Source material: peripheral blood. This rearrangement joins TRBV12-3 or TRBV12-4 to TRBJ1-5; TCRdb calls TRBD1, which cannot be checked without DNA. This TCR derives from a human donor with an autoimmune cytopenia or autoimmune hepatitis (not recorded which). This CDR3 is CASSYMGQGSNQPQHF.